The rows below give T cell receptor beta chains drawn from one sample of a study of Ad26.COV2.S vaccination and SARS-CoV-2 variants. Clones were read by immunoSEQ multiplex PCR, and TCRdb kept only the in-frame ones, dropping some. The sample carries hundreds of thousands of clones, about 91% recorded once. Here the sequenced sample was peripheral blood, taken after recovery from COVID-19. These receptor sequences come from a human donor who had recovered from COVID-19. CDR3s include the opening cysteine and the closing phenylalanine or tryptophan. D genes are given only for firm matches. Rows give clone size only sometimes, using once, few, many, or a class for an expanded clone.

J,size,V,D,DNA,CDR3
TRBJ2-5,-,TRBV7-6,-,TGTGCCAGCAGCCTAGACAGTCGAGAGTACCAAGAGACCCAGTACTTC,CASSLDSREYQETQYF
TRBJ2-7,-,TRBV6-5,TRBD2,TGTGCCAGCAGTTTAACTAGCGGGGAAACCTACGAGCAGTACTTC,CASSLTSGETYEQYF
TRBJ1-6,few,TRBV6-2/TRBV6-3,-,TGTGCCAGCAGCCCTAGGGCGGACGGAGGGTATAATTCACCCCTCCACTTT,CASSPRADGGYNSPLHF
TRBJ2-3,-,TRBV11-2,TRBD2,TGTGCCAGCAGCTTAGAAGAAAAACTAACGACTAGCGGGGTTTTAGATACGCAGTATTTT,CASSLEEKLTTSGVLDTQYF
TRBJ2-1,-,TRBV7-2,TRBD2,TGTGCCAGCAGCTTAGGAGCGGGGGTGGGCAATGAGCAGTTCTTC,CASSLGAGVGNEQFF
TRBJ2-3,-,TRBV6-5,-,TGTGCCAGCAGTTACTCGCCGGCGACAGGCACAGATACGCAGTATTTT,CASSYSPATGTDTQYF
TRBJ2-7,once,TRBV19,-,TGTGCCAGTAGTATAGGCAGTTCCTACGAGCAGTACTTC,CASSIGSSYEQYF
TRBJ2-1,-,TRBV19,-,TGTGCCAGTAGTTCCCCCGGGGGCCGTTTCTATGAGCAGTTCTTC,CASSSPGGRFYEQFF
TRBJ1-4,-,TRBV2,TRBD1,TGTGCCAGCTCTGACAGGGGGCCATCCCGGGGAAAACTGTTTTTT,CASSDRGPSRGKLFF
TRBJ2-7,-,TRBV7-2,-,TGTGCCAGCAGCTATAGACCCCAGACCTACGAGCAGTACTTC,CASSYRPQTYEQYF
TRBJ2-3,-,TRBV18,-,TGTGCCAGCTCATCAGGCACTGCTAGTACAGATACGCAGTATTTT,CASSSGTASTDTQYF
TRBJ2-7,-,TRBV20-1,TRBD1,TGCAGTGGTGGGACAGACTACGAGCAGTACTTC,CSGGTDYEQYF
TRBJ2-7,-,TRBV7-8,-,TGTGCCAGCAGCTTAGAATGGTCGGCAGTCTACTTCTACGAGCAGTACTTC,CASSLEWSAVYFYEQYF
TRBJ2-7,-,TRBV6-5,-,TGTGCCAGCAGTTACTCAAGGAGCTCCTACGAGCAGTACTTC,CASSYSRSSYEQYF
TRBJ1-2,-,TRBV2,-,TGTGCCAGCAGTAAACAGGGTAACTATGGCTACACCTTC,CASSKQGNYGYTF
TRBJ1-1,-,TRBV9,-,TGTGCCAGCAGCGTAGGGGGAGGGTCGAGCACTGAAGCTTTCTTT,CASSVGGGSSTEAFF
TRBJ1-5,once,TRBV12-5,-,TGTGCTAGTGGTTTGGTACCGAGGGACTCCGGCGATCAGCCCCAGCATTTT,CASGLVPRDSGDQPQHF
TRBJ2-5,once,TRBV5-1,-,TGCGCCAGCAGCCGAGGAATCTGGGAGACCCAGTACTTC,CASSRGIWETQYF
TRBJ1-3,-,TRBV19,-,TGTGCCAGTGGAGGAAACACCATATATTTT,CASGGNTIYF
TRBJ1-6,-,TRBV9,-,TGTGCCAGCAGCGTAGTGGGGGTTAATTCACCCCTCCACTTT,CASSVVGVNSPLHF
TRBJ1-3,few,TRBV19,-,TGTGCCAGTAGCTCCCCCAGCTCTGGAAACACCATATATTTT,CASSSPSSGNTIYF
TRBJ2-4,-,TRBV19,TRBD2,TGTGCCAGTAGTACAAGACTAGCGGGGCAAAACATTCAGTACTTC,CASSTRLAGQNIQYF
TRBJ2-7,-,TRBV7-8,-,TGTGCCAGCAGCTTAGTACGGCGGCCCTCCTACGAGCAGTACTTC,CASSLVRRPSYEQYF
TRBJ2-5,-,TRBV27,-,TGTGCCAGCAGTTCACAGGTAATCGGGGAGACCCAGTACTTC,CASSSQVIGETQYF
TRBJ1-2,-,TRBV9,-,TGTGCCAGCAGCGTCAGGGGTGACTATGGCTACACCTTC,CASSVRGDYGYTF
TRBJ2-7,-,TRBV2,TRBD2,TGTGCCAGCAGTGTGGGAGGGGCGTACGAGCAGTACTTC,CASSVGGAYEQYF
TRBJ1-2,-,TRBV6-5,-,TGTGCCAGCCAAGCCAGGGACTATGGCTACACCTTC,CASQARDYGYTF
TRBJ2-2,-,TRBV15,TRBD1,TGTGCCACCAGCAGAGACAGGGGGACCGGGGAGCTGTTTTTT,CATSRDRGTGELFF
TRBJ2-7,-,TRBV6-5,-,TGTGCCAGCAGGGGAACTAGTAAGGAGTACTTC,CASRGTSKEYF
TRBJ2-5,-,TRBV5-1,-,TGCGCCAGCAGCTTGTTGGAGGGGGGAGAGACCCAGTACTTC,CASSLLEGGETQYF
TRBJ2-2,few,TRBV9,TRBD2,TGTGCCAGCACAGCTAGCGGGAGGGTCGGGGAGCTGTTTTTT,CASTASGRVGELFF
TRBJ1-1,-,TRBV3-1/TRBV3-2,-,TGTGCCAGCAGCCAGGGCAGCATGAACACTGAAGCTTTCTTT,CASSQGSMNTEAFF
TRBJ2-2,-,TRBV10-3,TRBD1,TGTGCCATCAGTGAAAGACAGGGGCAGAACACCGGGGAGCTGTTTTTT,CAISERQGQNTGELFF
TRBJ2-2,-,TRBV6-5,-,TGTGCCAGCAGTTACTCGATGGTGACCGGGGAGCTGTTTTTT,CASSYSMVTGELFF
TRBJ2-3,-,TRBV27,-,TGTGCCAGCAGTTTATCCGGCACAGATACGCAGTATTTT,CASSLSGTDTQYF
TRBJ2-3,-,TRBV10-1,TRBD2,TGCGCCAGCAGTCAGCGGGGGGGCTTAGATACGCAGTATTTT,CASSQRGGLDTQYF
TRBJ1-1,-,TRBV6-5,TRBD1,TGTGCCAGCACCGAATACCGGGACAGGGGGGAAGCTTTCTTT,CASTEYRDRGEAFF
TRBJ2-1,-,TRBV11-2,TRBD2,TGTGCCAGCAGCTTAGCGCGGACTAGCGGAAGCTCCTACAATGAGCAGTTCTTC,CASSLARTSGSSYNEQFF
TRBJ1-1,once,TRBV29-1,-,TGCAGCGTCCGAGGCGCTGAAGCTTTCTTT,CSVRGAEAFF
TRBJ1-1,-,TRBV9,-,TGTGCCAGCAGCGGAGAACAGGGGAACACTGAAGCTTTCTTT,CASSGEQGNTEAFF
TRBJ2-3,-,TRBV6-2/TRBV6-3,TRBD2,TGTGCCAGCAGTTACACGGGGCATAGCGGGGCAGTCACAGATACGCAGTATTTT,CASSYTGHSGAVTDTQYF
TRBJ2-5,-,TRBV9,-,TGTGCCAGCAGCGTAGCGGGGGGCCCAGAGACCCAGTACTTC,CASSVAGGPETQYF
TRBJ2-5,-,TRBV7-2,-,TGTGCCAGCAGCTTAGCTGCTGGGATAATCCAAGAGACCCAGTACTTC,CASSLAAGIIQETQYF